The T cell receptor beta chain under discussion was sequenced for a study of T-cell memory formation after mild COVID-19. The V gene end was trimmed by 1 base and the J gene end by 1 base; junction bases not matched to a gene: 6. From germline, CDR1 is SGDLS and CDR2 YYNGEE. The CDR3 is made up of 17 amino acids. One entry per CDR3 protein, called by TCRdb with MiXCR from the 5' RACE reads. The sample holds over 500,000 distinct CDR3 sequences, around 16% seen once. Findings and caveats of the study: Confirmation was lacking for SARS-CoV-2 specificity of second-wave clones that peaked on day 37. For contracting clones, CD4+ ones sat mainly in CM and EM, CD8+ in EMRA. Day 15 to 85 contracting clones showed balanced CD4/CD8; day 15 to 37 expanders favored CD4+. Cross-reactive memory seemingly joined, as some responding clones were found in pre-infection memory.

As concerns this clonotype: Its antigen is not identified.

The sequenced material came from PBMCs or a T cell subset sorted from them (not recorded which). V and J are TRBV9 and TRBJ2-2; 8 nucleotides match TRBD1. This sequence was found in an adult woman who had mild COVID-19 (a few samples of this study predate the infection). Cell type and time point are not known. As DNA, the CDR3 is TGTGCCAGCAGCGTACAGACCGGGACAGGGAACACCGGGGAGCTGTTTTTT. Its translation: CASSVQTGTGNTGELFF.